This T cell receptor (beta chain) was recovered during a study of T cell changes during pregnancy in multiple sclerosis. The CDR3 runs 13 residues. Unmatched junction bases numbered 1, after V lost 0 bases and J lost 5 bases. Germline V CDR1 and CDR2: SGDLS, YYNGEE. This clone has a single count. This table comes from immunoSEQ multiplex PCR, and its TCRdb copy is limited to in-frame clones, with some not included. The data hold about 75,000 clones, with more than 80% observed a single time. Sequences were derived from peripheral blood, sampled in the first trimester of pregnancy. The chain is built from TRBV9 and TRBJ1-2, with TRBD1 matching over 7 bases. The source is a female donor in good health, enrolled as a control in a pregnancy study. The CDR3 DNA sequence: TGTGCCAGCAGCGTAGCCAGGGGGTATGGCTACACCTTC. Amino acids: CASSVARGYGYTF.